This T cell receptor (beta chain) was found in a study of T cell responses to AZD1222 COVID-19 vaccine. Using immunoSEQ multiplex PCR, the repertoire was profiled, and TCRdb retains in-frame clones only, with some absent. The sample contains 150,000 or so clones, 94% of which appear only once. About this clone itself: Its antigen remains unknown.

Study findings and constraints: The study found Spike-specific TCR breadth and depth rose after two AZD1222 doses. The study sampled repertoires only after the peak T cell response.

The V segment lost 8 bases and the J segment 4 bases; nucleotides outside the gene matches: 13. CDR1 is GTSNPN, CDR2 SVGIG, per germline (reference sequence). The CDR3 is 15 amino acids. This specimen was peripheral blood, taken 28 days after the second AZD1222 dose. The rearrangement uses TRBV30 and TRBJ2-2, with 7 positions matching TRBD2. The source is an adult who received the AZD1222 COVID-19 vaccine. The CDR3 is CARNPGGRGTGELFF. DNA for the CDR3: TGTGCCCGAAACCCGGGGGGTCGGGGCACCGGGGAGCTGTTTTTT.